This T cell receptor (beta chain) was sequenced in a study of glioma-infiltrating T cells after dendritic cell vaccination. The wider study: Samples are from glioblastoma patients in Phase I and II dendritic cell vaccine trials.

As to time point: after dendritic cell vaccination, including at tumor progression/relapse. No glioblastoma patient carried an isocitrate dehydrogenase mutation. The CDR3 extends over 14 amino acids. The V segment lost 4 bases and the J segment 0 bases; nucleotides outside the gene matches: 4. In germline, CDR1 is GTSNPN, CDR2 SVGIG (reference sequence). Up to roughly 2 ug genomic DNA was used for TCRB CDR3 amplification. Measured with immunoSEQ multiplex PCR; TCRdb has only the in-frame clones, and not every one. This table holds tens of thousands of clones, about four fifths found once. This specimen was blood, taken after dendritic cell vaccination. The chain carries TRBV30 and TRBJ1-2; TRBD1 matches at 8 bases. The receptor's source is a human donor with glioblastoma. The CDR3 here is CAWTPGQANYGYTF. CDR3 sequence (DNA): TGTGCCTGGACCCCGGGACAGGCTAACTATGGCTACACCTTC.